The next 20 T cell receptor beta chains were all read from a single sample in a study of blood T cell repertoires in COVID-19. TCRdb keeps only in-frame clones here, not all; method: immunoSEQ multiplex PCR. Seen here are approximately 170,000 clones, around nine tenths observed once, and the top ten hold 2.5% to 3%. Sequences were obtained from peripheral blood. The origin of the receptors is an elderly woman with COVID-19, enrolled during active disease.

The chain links TRBV5-1 to TRBJ2-7, with 12 bases aligning to TRBD2. The length of the CDR3 is 15 residues. Germline CDR1 SGHRS, CDR2 YFSETQ. V dropped 8 bases and J dropped 5; count of bases not matched to a gene: 11. CDR3 in DNA: TGCGCCAGTGGAAGCCAACTAGCGGGAGGTCACGAGCAGTACTTC. Amino acid sequence: CASGSQLAGGHEQYF.

This sequence joins TRBV7-3 and TRBJ2-1; TRBD1 aligns across 9 bases. Germline loops: CDR1 SGHTA, CDR2 FQGTGA. V lost 5 bases to trimming and J lost 3 bases; unmatched junction nucleotides: 5. CDR3 length: 15 residues. CDR3 sequence reads: CASSPDRGNYNEQFF. The CDR3 bases are TGTGCCAGCAGCCCCGACAGGGGGAACTACAATGAGCAGTTCTTC.

This clone occurred a few times. V and J are TRBV5-5 and TRBJ1-1, with D perhaps matching TRBD1 (5 bases). V was shortened by 4 bases and J by 6 bases, with 16 bases between the two germline ends. The CDR3 loop spans 14 amino acids. Per the germline V gene, CDR1 is SGHKS and CDR2 is YYEKEE (reference sequence). The CDR3 protein is CASSHTGGFAEAFF. DNA for the CDR3: TGTGCCAGCAGCCACACGGGGGGTTTTGCTGAAGCTTTCTTT.

The chain is built from TRBV19 and TRBJ1-6; tentative D call: TRBD1 (6 bases). V was trimmed by 6 bases and J by 6 bases, leaving 12 bases between them. CDR3 length: 14 amino acids. CDR1 and CDR2 from the germline V gene are LNHDA and SQIVND (reference sequence). The CDR3 DNA sequence: TGTGCCAGTAGGGAACAGGGTTTTAATTCACCCCTCCACTTT. Encoded protein: CASREQGFNSPLHF.

This clone was seen just once. The chain couples TRBV29-1 to TRBJ2-5, with 7 nucleotides matching TRBD1. With 7 bases clipped from V and 2 bases from J, the junction kept 4 bases outside the gene matches. Germline-derived CDR1 and CDR2 are SQVTM and ANQGSEA. The CDR3 loop spans 12 amino acids. The CDR3, as DNA: TGCAGCGAGCGGACAGGTCAAGAGACCCAGTACTTC. This gives the protein CSERTGQETQYF.

The count of this clone is one. This sequence joins TRBV15 and TRBJ2-5; 10 bases line up with TRBD2. CDR1 and CDR2 (germline): LNHNV, YYDKDF (reference sequence). The CDR3 covers 15 residues. Losses at the gene ends were 4 bases for V and 4 bases for J; bases not matched to a gene: 6. Written as DNA, the CDR3 is TGTGCCACCAGCATCCCCACTAGCGGGACAGAGACCCAGTACTTC. As protein: CATSIPTSGTETQYF.

V gene TRBV7-6 combines with J gene TRBJ1-4; D possibly corresponds to TRBD1 (5 bases). CDR1 and CDR2 (germline): SGHVS, FNYEAQ. The CDR3 loop spans 15 amino acids. The V end lost 0 bases, the J end lost 6 bases, and 11 bases lay between the germline ends. The CDR3 nucleotides are TGTGCCAGCAGCTTAGCTGGGGCGGCCGATGAAAAACTGTTTTTT. The encoded protein is CASSLAGAADEKLFF.

The chain combines TRBV19 with TRBJ2-7; weak D call: TRBD1 (5 bases). The CDR3 covers 16 residues. V was clipped by 5 bases and J by 1 base, with 18 bases between them. Germline V CDR1 and CDR2: LNHDA, SQIVND (reference sequence). CDR3 loop: CASSLRQTEVSYEQYF. In DNA form, the CDR3 reads TGTGCCAGTAGTCTAAGACAGACCGAGGTTTCCTACGAGCAGTACTTC.

The gene calls are TRBV13 and TRBJ2-7; perhaps TRBD1 as D (5 bases). The germline gives CDR1 PRHDT, CDR2 FYEKMQ (reference sequence). V lost 0 bases, J lost 9 bases, and 9 bases lay in between. CDR3 length: 12 residues. CDR3: CASSLGTETQYF. Here the CDR3 DNA reads TGTGCCAGCAGCTTAGGGACAGAAACGCAGTACTTC.

The V call is TRBV6-5, the J call TRBJ2-3, with D unresolved. V was clipped by 8 bases and J by 2 bases, with 11 bases between them. There are 13 residues in the CDR3. Germline lookup yields CDR1 MNHEY and CDR2 SVGAGI. The CDR3 coding sequence is TGTGCCAGCGGGCCGGTGCTCACAGATACGCAGTATTTT. It translates to CASGPVLTDTQYF.

The chain links TRBV3-1 (or the pseudogene TRBV3-2) to TRBJ1-1; D call uncertain. The germline V gene encodes CDR1 LGHDT and CDR2 YNNKEL (reference sequence). The V and J ends lost 0 bases and 11 bases respectively, with 13 bases between them. CDR3 length: 13 residues. Here the CDR3 reads CASSQDQRNGAFF. In nucleotides, the CDR3 is TGTGCCAGCAGCCAAGATCAGCGGAATGGCGCTTTCTTT.

This chain uses TRBV7-2 with TRBJ1-3, with 7 bases lining up with TRBD1. This CDR3 comprises 14 residues. J gave up 4 bases and V 5 bases, and 5 bases lay outside the gene matches. Germline lookup yields CDR1 SGHTA and CDR2 FQGNSA. For the CDR3, the DNA is TGTGCCAGCAGCAGACAGGGCTCCGGAAACACCATATATTTT. Its translation is CASSRQGSGNTIYF.

The J gene is TRBJ2-1, the V gene TRBV7-9; 10 nucleotides line up with TRBD1. CDR3 length equals 15 residues. Germline assignment: CDR1 SEHNR and CDR2 FQNEAQ (reference sequence). Trimming removed 5 bases from V and 8 bases from J; junction bases left unmatched: 9. The CDR3 DNA follows: TGTGCCAGCAGCCAAAGGGACAGGGGATACGATGAGCAGTTCTTC. Amino acid sequence: CASSQRDRGYDEQFF.

This clone was detected once. The same CDR3 also results from other DNA sequences found in this sample. This chain uses TRBV28 with TRBJ2-7; D gene unclear. The CDR3 contains 12 residues. V was clipped by 5 bases and J by 4 bases, with 9 bases between them. Germline CDR1 is MDHEN and CDR2 is SYDVKM. The CDR3 reads CASSPPLYEQYF. The DNA of the CDR3 is TGTGCCAGCAGTCCGCCCCTATACGAGCAGTACTTC.

The chain couples TRBV28 to TRBJ1-5; 8 bases are a match to TRBD1. The V segment lost 1 base and the J segment 7 bases; nucleotides outside the gene matches: 6. The CDR3 length is 15 residues. CDR1 and CDR2 (germline): MDHEN, SYDVKM. The chain's CDR3 is CASSLSGGRGQPQHF. The CDR3 coding sequence is TGTGCCAGCAGTTTATCAGGGGGCAGGGGGCAGCCCCAGCATTTT.

This chain connects TRBV18 to TRBJ2-6; D is uncertain. V lost 0 bases to trimming and J lost 2 bases, with 8 bases between them. Germline assignment: CDR1 KGHSH and CDR2 LQKENI. The length of the CDR3 is 16 residues. The CDR3 sequence: CASSPPVGAGANVLTF. In DNA form, the CDR3 reads TGTGCCAGCTCACCACCTGTGGGCGCTGGGGCCAACGTCCTGACTTTC.

The rearrangement uses TRBV19 and TRBJ2-5; D is possibly TRBD2 (5 bases). The CDR3 spans 13 residues. The ends were cut back, 4 bases at V and 4 bases at J, with 10 bases in the middle. Germline V gives CDR1 LNHDA, CDR2 SQIVND (reference sequence). This chain's CDR3 is CASSRPSIETQYF. The CDR3 DNA is TGTGCCAGTAGTAGGCCTAGCATAGAGACCCAGTACTTC.

The rearrangement uses TRBV5-4 and TRBJ2-1; D remains ambiguous. This CDR3 has 13 residues. The V end was cut by 0 bases, the J end by 5 bases, with 6 bases between. Germline V gene data show CDR1 as SGHNT and CDR2 as YYREEE (reference sequence). DNA of the CDR3: TGTGCCAGCAGCTTGGGTATCGACAATGAGCAGTTCTTC. It encodes CASSLGIDNEQFF.

The chain links TRBV7-2 to TRBJ2-7; TRBD2 agrees at 15 bases. Trimming cost V 5 bases and J 7 bases; bases outside gene matches: 6. Germline loops: CDR1 SGHTA, CDR2 FQGNSA. This CDR3 is 15 amino acids long. This CDR3 is CASSGGLAGGGEQYF. In nucleotides, the CDR3 is TGTGCCAGCAGCGGGGGACTAGCGGGAGGAGGTGAGCAGTACTTC.

CDR3 nucleotide sequence: TGTGCCAGCAGTTTCGCCGGCCAGGGCGGGGAGTATGGCTACACCTTC. Its protein is CASSFAGQGGEYGYTF. The gene calls are TRBV28 and TRBJ1-2; maybe TRBD1 (5 bases). V gave up 3 bases and J gave up 5 bases, with 19 bases separating them. Germline V gene sequence: CDR1 MDHEN, CDR2 SYDVKM. This CDR3 is 16 amino acids long.